This T cell receptor (beta chain) was found in a study of blood T cell repertoires in COVID-19. Turning to the study itself: From the United States, Italy and Spain came samples of acute and convalescent COVID-19. PBMCs, B-cell-depleted T cells, or T cells were the source of the cDNA or gDNA that made up the material.

Authors' processing steps: Estimates of nucleated cell counts were drawn from the amplification of reference gene primers. Only in-frame clones appear in the TCRdb table, and some are missing; sequencing was by immunoSEQ multiplex PCR. V and J calls and clone size are given by that table; D and trimming were obtained from the DNA. The sample contains tens of thousands of clones, more than 80% of which appear only once. V was clipped by 0 bases and J by 2 bases, with 9 bases between them. Germline V gives CDR1 SGHRS, CDR2 YFSETQ. The length of the CDR3 is 15 residues. Sequenced input: peripheral blood. The chain carries TRBV5-1 and TRBJ2-1, with no clear D. The sequence was obtained from a human donor in a cohort sampled during active COVID-19. CDR3 nucleotide sequence: TGCGCCAGCAGCTTGGCGGAGACCCCCTACAATGAGCAGTTCTTC. Protein product: CASSLAETPYNEQFF.